What follows are 9 T cell receptor beta chains derived from one specimen sequenced in a study of read filtering for tumor transcriptome and immune sequencing. This library used about 360 ng RNA and molecular barcoded adaptors spanning alpha/delta and beta/gamma chains. TCRdb analysed the reads with MiXCR anew, one entry per CDR3 protein. The table has about 38,000 distinct CDR3 sequences, roughly 13% seen once. Sequencing input: a population of CD138-negative cells sorted from bone marrow. Source of these receptors: a donor at least 40 years old with multiple myeloma.

The chain has TRBV7-2 and TRBJ1-2, with 7 bases aligning to TRBD1. Germline-derived CDR1 and CDR2 are SGHTA and FQGNSA. CDR3 length: 14 amino acids. The V gene end was trimmed by 5 bases and the J gene end by 6 bases; junction bases not matched to a gene: 9. DNA for the CDR3: TGTGCCAGCAGCATTGGGACAGTCGGAGATGGCTACACCTTC. Protein: CASSIGTVGDGYTF. The full variable domain, its missing parts supplied by reference TRBV7-2 and TRBJ1-2, is GAGVSQSPSNKVTEKGKDVELRCDPISGHTALYWYRQSLGQGLEFLIYFQGNSAPDKSGLPSDRFSAERTGGSVSTLTIQRTQQEDSAVYLCASSIGTVGDGYTFGSGTRLTVV.

The table lists this clonotype with many counts. The chain employs TRBV7-2 and TRBJ2-2, with D possibly TRBD2 on 6 matching bases. The V and J ends lost 5 bases and 5 bases respectively, with 18 bases between them. There are 16 residues in the CDR3. Looked up from germline, CDR1 is SGHTA and CDR2 is FQGNSA. CDR3 bases: TGTGCCAGCAGCAATAGGCGGGATAATCCGACCGGGGAGCTGTTTTTT. It codes for CASSNRRDNPTGELFF.

The genes are TRBV29-1 and TRBJ2-2; weak D call: TRBD1 (6 bases). CDR3 length equals 13 residues. V shed 4 bases and J shed 2 bases, with 8 bases lying between them. In germline, CDR1 is SQVTM, CDR2 ANQGSEA. For the CDR3, the DNA is TGCAGCGTTGGAGGGACAAACACCGGGGAGCTGTTTTTT. As protein: CSVGGTNTGELFF.

This clonotype appeared many times. The chain links TRBV7-2 to TRBJ1-5; no clear D. Trimming removed 0 bases at V and 6 bases at J, with 6 bases between. CDR1 and CDR2 (germline): SGHTA, FQGNSA. The CDR3 loop spans 13 amino acids. The CDR3 region is CASSLAGSQPQHF. The CDR3 bases are TGTGCCAGCAGCTTAGCAGGGTCTCAGCCCCAGCATTTT.

CDR3 sequence: CATRGLAAPYEQYF. CDR3 bases: TGTGCCACCCGAGGACTAGCGGCCCCCTACGAGCAGTACTTC. The V call is TRBV6-1, the J call TRBJ2-7; 10 nucleotides match TRBD2. V lost 10 bases, J lost 2 bases, and 8 bases stayed unmatched. This CDR3 is built from 14 residues. The germline V gene has CDR1 MNHNS and CDR2 SASEGT.

This clonotype was picked up many times. This rearrangement joins TRBV30 to TRBJ1-4; D is perhaps TRBD1 (6 bases). This CDR3 has 14 amino acids. From germline, CDR1 is GTSNPN and CDR2 SVGIG (reference sequence). Trimming shortened V by 2 bases and J by 0 bases, and 7 bases separated the two germline ends. In nucleotides, the CDR3 is TGTGCCTGGAGTACAGGGACAACTAATGAAAAACTGTTTTTT. Translation: CAWSTGTTNEKLFF.

Many counts were recorded for this clonotype. V and J are TRBV7-2 and TRBJ2-1; D remains unclear. The CDR3 extends over 14 amino acids. V was clipped by 5 bases and J by 8 bases, with 16 bases between them. From germline, CDR1 is SGHTA and CDR2 FQGNSA. CDR3 sequence (DNA): TGTGCCAGCAGCCAGGTCGCGAGTCTGGATGAGCAGTTCTTC. It encodes CASSQVASLDEQFF.

This clonotype has at least ten counts. J is TRBJ1-1 and V is TRBV6-5; TRBD1 might be the D (5 bases). Germline values: CDR1 MNHEY, CDR2 SVGAGI. The CDR3 sequence is 15 residues long. Trimming took 4 bases from V and 4 from J, leaving 16 bases between them. DNA for the CDR3: TGTGCCAGCAGTTTGGATCTGGGGGTTGGCACTGAAGCTTTCTTT. Amino acid sequence: CASSLDLGVGTEAFF.

This clonotype was recorded many times. The rearrangement joins TRBV5-1 to TRBJ2-2, with D perhaps TRBD2 (6 bases). V lost 0 bases and J lost 1, with 10 bases in between. The CDR3 contains 16 residues. Germline-derived CDR1 and CDR2 are SGHRS and YFSETQ. CDR3 in amino acids: CASSLDPAGNTGELFF. DNA of the CDR3: TGCGCCAGCAGCTTGGATCCAGCGGGGAACACCGGGGAGCTGTTTTTT.